One and the same sample provided the 21 T cell receptor beta chains below, sequenced in a study of T cells expressing NK-cell markers. TCRdb re-called the 5' RACE reads; one entry per CDR3 protein, DNA not given. This sample's table has 350,000 to 400,000 distinct CDR3 sequences. Sequenced: blood T cells: a sorted CD56 or NKG2C T cell subset, CD4+ or CD8+ T cells, or bulk PBMC T cells (not recorded which). These receptor sequences come from a woman aged 45-59 years in good health.

The CDR3 protein is CASSLVALRSNNEQFF. V is TRBV27 and J is TRBJ2-1. Germline CDR1 reads MNHEY; CDR2 reads SMNVEV (reference sequence). CDR3 length equals 16 residues.

This chain joins TRBV11-2 and TRBJ2-3; the TRBD2 assignment by TCRdb is unverifiable without DNA. The CDR3 has 16 residues. Germline CDR1 is SGHAT and CDR2 is FQNNGV. The CDR3 here is CASSSSGRISTDTQYF.

This chain's CDR3 is CASNQAENGDTQYF. This sequence joins TRBV11-2 and TRBJ2-3. Germline lookup yields CDR1 SGHAT and CDR2 FQNNGV. The CDR3 sequence is 14 residues long.

The chain recombines TRBV5-1 with TRBJ2-2; absent DNA, TCRdb's TRBD1 call cannot be checked. This CDR3 has 16 amino acids. The germline CDR1 and CDR2 sequences are SGHRS and YFSETQ. This CDR3 reads CASSLSGGRTTGELFF.

The gene calls are TRBV11-2 and TRBJ2-1; no DNA is available, so the TRBD2 call from TCRdb remains unchecked. Germline loops: CDR1 SGHAT, CDR2 FQNNGV. This CDR3 spans 15 amino acids. CDR3 loop: CASRGLRREGPEQFF. The full variable domain, rest sourced from reference TRBV11-2 and TRBJ2-1, is EAGVAQSPRYKIIEKRQSVAFWCNPISGHATLYWYQQILGQGPKLLIQFQNNGVVDDSQLPKDRFSAERLKGVDSTLKIQPAKLEDSAVYLCASRGLRREGPEQFFGPGTRLTVL.

The chain carries TRBV11-2 and TRBJ2-5. This CDR3 contains 14 residues. The germline V gene has CDR1 SGHAT and CDR2 FQNNGV. This CDR3 reads CASSLGVSGVTQYF.

This chain uses TRBV27 with TRBJ2-2; the TCRdb D gene call, TRBD1, has no DNA to confirm it. Per germline, CDR1 MNHEY and CDR2 SMNVEV (reference sequence). The CDR3 extends over 16 amino acids. The CDR3 here is CASSLSAGTGAGELFF.

V usage is TRBV11-3 and J usage is TRBJ2-1; as DNA is missing, the TRBD2 call by TCRdb cannot be tested. This CDR3 has 15 amino acids. CDR1 is SGHNT and CDR2 is YENEEA in the germline V gene. The chain's CDR3 is CASGAGTSGRNEQFF.

V usage is TRBV5-4 and J usage is TRBJ2-2; the D gene TCRdb calls, TRBD2, cannot be checked with no DNA. CDR1 SGHNT and CDR2 YYREEE come from the germline V gene (reference sequence). CDR3 length equals 17 residues. CDR3: CASSLGARAIQTGELFF.

The gene calls are TRBV2 and TRBJ1-5. CDR1 and CDR2 (germline): SNHLY, FYNNEI. The CDR3 is 14 residues long. CDR3 region: CASSSGGRSQPQHF.

The V and J genes are TRBV11-2 and TRBJ1-1. The CDR3 is 15 amino acids. The V gene's germline CDR1 is SGHAT and CDR2 FQNNGV. The CDR3 sequence is CASSLVVKVNTEAFF.

The chain links TRBV18 to TRBJ1-1; checking the TCRdb D call of TRBD1 is not possible without DNA. Germline loops: CDR1 KGHSH, CDR2 LQKENI. This CDR3 spans 16 amino acids. The CDR3 here is CASSQSGQALSTEAFF.

The chain has TRBV29-1 and TRBJ1-1; TCRdb reports TRBD1, a call that lacks DNA to check it against. Germline V gene lookup returns CDR1 SQVTM and CDR2 ANQGSEA. CDR3 length equals 15 residues. CDR3 amino acids: CSVEDRDIFDTEAFF.

The genes are TRBV6-2 or TRBV6-3 and TRBJ2-7; without DNA, the TCRdb call of TRBD1 cannot be checked. This CDR3 spans 14 amino acids. In germline, CDR1 is MNHEY, CDR2 SVGEGT. CDR3 sequence reads: CASSYGTAIYEQYF.

The rearrangement uses TRBV20-1 and TRBJ2-2; TCRdb calls TRBD2, which cannot be checked without DNA. CDR1 is DFQATT, CDR2 SNEGSKA, per germline (reference sequence). This CDR3 is built from 15 residues. This chain's CDR3 is CSAKTNSPLAGELFF.

The chain combines TRBV15 with TRBJ2-5. Per germline, CDR1 LNHNV and CDR2 YYDKDF (reference sequence). This CDR3 has 13 amino acids. The CDR3 sequence is CATSRSRSGTQYF.

The chain links TRBV7-9 to TRBJ2-1; with no DNA, the TCRdb D assignment of TRBD2 cannot be verified. The CDR3 totals 15 residues. CDR1 SEHNR and CDR2 FQNEAQ come from the germline V gene (reference sequence). CDR3 sequence reads: CASSSGLAGVSEQFF.

The chain carries TRBV20-1 and TRBJ2-7; TCRdb calls TRBD2, which cannot be checked without DNA. The CDR3 spans 14 residues. Germline V lookup: CDR1 DFQATT, CDR2 SNEGSKA (reference sequence). The CDR3 spells CSARQGGEPTEQYF.

The CDR3 sequence is CASERSGSYNEQFF. The chain joins TRBV12-3 or TRBV12-4 to TRBJ2-1; checking the TCRdb D call of TRBD2 is not possible without DNA. The CDR3 runs 14 residues.

The CDR3: CASTRGAGYNEQFF. This sequence joins TRBV9 and TRBJ2-1; no DNA is available, so the TRBD2 call from TCRdb remains unchecked. CDR1 is SGDLS, CDR2 YYNGEE, per germline. The CDR3 extends over 14 amino acids.

The chain is built from TRBV6-4 and TRBJ2-2. Germline CDR1 and CDR2: MRHNA and SNTAGT. CDR3 length: 13 amino acids. CDR3 sequence reads: CASKNAPTGELFF.